These 13 T cell receptor beta chains were all obtained from the same sample, sequenced in a study of CD8+ T cells in alopecia areata. cDNA prepared by RNA extraction and subsequent reverse transcription served as the template for sequencing. Measured with immunoSEQ multiplex PCR; TCRdb has only the in-frame clones, and not every one. The top ten clones hold roughly 4.2% of a sample with over 200,000 clones, less than 65% of them seen once. Treatment given: oral pan-JAK inhibitor, 5-10 mg twice daily. This material consisted of CD4+ T cells sorted from blood, taken at week 4, from a patient treated with tofacitinib. The source of these receptors is a human donor with alopecia areata.

V usage is TRBV30 and J usage is TRBJ2-7, with D possibly TRBD2 on 5 matching bases. The CDR3 totals 13 residues. V gave up 3 bases and J gave up 7 bases, with 16 bases separating them. CDR1 and CDR2 from the germline V gene are GTSNPN and SVGIG (reference sequence). The chain's CDR3 is CAWSRGVPGEQYF. As DNA, the CDR3 is TGTGCCTGGAGCCGCGGCGTGCCGGGGGAGCAGTACTTC.

This sequence joins TRBV6-5 and TRBJ2-3; D not certain. Germline CDR1 and CDR2: MNHEY and SVGAGI. V was cut by 2 bases and J by 0 bases, with 3 bases left in between. The CDR3 covers 13 residues. Here the CDR3 DNA reads TGTGCCAGCAGTTACGGGAGCACAGATACGCAGTATTTT. Encoded protein: CASSYGSTDTQYF.

The CDR3 loop reads CASTKGGGTGELFF. CDR3 nucleotides: TGTGCCAGCACCAAGGGAGGGGGAACCGGGGAGCTGTTTTTT. The chain employs TRBV6-5 and TRBJ2-2; weak D call: TRBD2 (7 bases). Germline CDR1 and CDR2: MNHEY and SVGAGI. The CDR3 spans 14 residues. Trimming cost V 7 bases and J 5 bases, with 14 bases left between them.

The chain carries TRBV15 and TRBJ2-1; tentatively, D is TRBD2 (6 bases). The CDR3 totals 15 residues. V lost 5 bases, J lost 6 bases, and 17 bases lay in between. Germline assignment: CDR1 LNHNV and CDR2 YYDKDF (reference sequence). CDR3 sequence reads: CATSWRLGGANEQFF. The CDR3 DNA reads as TGTGCCACCAGCTGGCGTCTCGGAGGGGCCAATGAGCAGTTCTTC.

Remarks on this clone: Within the sample, other DNA sequences also encode this same CDR3. The CDR3: CSVGTGVGETQYF. The CDR3 DNA reads as TGCAGCGTTGGGACAGGCGTAGGAGAGACCCAGTACTTC. The chain carries TRBV29-1 and TRBJ2-5; 7 bases map to TRBD1. This CDR3 region has 13 residues. Germline V gives CDR1 SQVTM, CDR2 ANQGSEA. V gave up 4 bases and J gave up 4 bases; unmatched junction bases: 6.

The table lists this clone with a count of one. The J gene is TRBJ1-2, the V gene TRBV20-1; D is ambiguous. Germline lookup yields CDR1 DFQATT and CDR2 SNEGSKA (reference sequence). V gave up 5 bases and J gave up 8 bases, with 9 bases separating them. The CDR3 covers 10 residues. The CDR3 sequence: CSAWNRGYTF. In nucleotides, the CDR3 is TGCAGTGCTTGGAATCGGGGCTACACCTTC.

The chain couples TRBV30 to TRBJ2-5; D may correspond to TRBD1 or TRBD2 (5 bases each). The CDR3 covers 15 residues. Trimming took 0 bases from V and 1 from J, leaving 12 bases between them. The germline CDR1 and CDR2 sequences are GTSNPN and SVGIG (reference sequence). The CDR3 coding sequence is TGTGCCTGGAGTGTACTAGGGACCCTCCAAGAGACCCAGTACTTC. Protein: CAWSVLGTLQETQYF.

The V call is TRBV30, the J call TRBJ1-3, with D hard to call. The germline CDR1 and CDR2 sequences are GTSNPN and SVGIG (reference sequence). V gave up 1 base and J gave up 0 bases, with 4 bases separating them. This CDR3 has 13 amino acids. The CDR3 protein is CAWSGDSGNTIYF. CDR3 nucleotide sequence: TGTGCCTGGAGTGGGGACTCTGGAAACACCATATATTTT.

This clone showed up many times. This chain joins TRBV19 and TRBJ1-2; a weak D match, TRBD1 (5 bases). The V and J ends lost 7 bases and 3 bases respectively, with 12 bases between them. This CDR3 comprises 13 residues. The germline CDR1 and CDR2 sequences are LNHDA and SQIVND (reference sequence). Here the CDR3 reads CASNGRGDYGYTF. DNA for the CDR3: TGTGCCAGTAACGGCCGGGGGGACTATGGCTACACCTTC.

The CDR3: CASSDPGGADYGYTF. CDR3 nucleotides: TGTGCCAGCAGCGATCCAGGGGGCGCCGACTATGGCTACACCTTC. J is TRBJ1-2 and V is TRBV9, with 8 bases that match TRBD1. V lost 3 bases to trimming and J lost 3 bases; unmatched junction nucleotides: 7. The germline gives CDR1 SGDLS, CDR2 YYNGEE. CDR3 size: 15 residues.

The rearrangement joins TRBV7-9 to TRBJ1-1; no reliable D call. Germline loops: CDR1 SEHNR, CDR2 FQNEAQ (reference sequence). V lost 6 bases to trimming and J lost 4 bases, with 3 bases between them. The CDR3 spans 10 residues. In nucleotides, the CDR3 is TGTGCCAGCAGTACCACTGAAGCTTTCTTT. Translation gives CASSTTEAFF.

This chain joins TRBV10-3 and TRBJ1-5; D is ambiguous. V was clipped by 2 bases and J by 10 bases, with 9 bases between them. Per the germline V gene, CDR1 is ENHRY and CDR2 is SYGVKD. The CDR3 consists of 12 residues. The CDR3 DNA reads as TGTGCCATCAGTGAGGGACCGGATCCCCAGCATTTT. Amino acid sequence: CAISEGPDPQHF.

Notes on this clone: The sample contains more than one DNA sequence encoding this CDR3. The gene calls are TRBV29-1 and TRBJ2-7; perhaps TRBD1 as D (5 bases). Trimming shortened V by 4 bases and J by 0 bases, and 7 bases separated the two germline ends. The CDR3 consists of 12 residues. CDR1 is SQVTM, CDR2 ANQGSEA, per germline. CDR3 nucleotides: TGCAGCGTTGCGCAGGGCTCCTACGAGCAGTACTTC. This sequence encodes CSVAQGSYEQYF.